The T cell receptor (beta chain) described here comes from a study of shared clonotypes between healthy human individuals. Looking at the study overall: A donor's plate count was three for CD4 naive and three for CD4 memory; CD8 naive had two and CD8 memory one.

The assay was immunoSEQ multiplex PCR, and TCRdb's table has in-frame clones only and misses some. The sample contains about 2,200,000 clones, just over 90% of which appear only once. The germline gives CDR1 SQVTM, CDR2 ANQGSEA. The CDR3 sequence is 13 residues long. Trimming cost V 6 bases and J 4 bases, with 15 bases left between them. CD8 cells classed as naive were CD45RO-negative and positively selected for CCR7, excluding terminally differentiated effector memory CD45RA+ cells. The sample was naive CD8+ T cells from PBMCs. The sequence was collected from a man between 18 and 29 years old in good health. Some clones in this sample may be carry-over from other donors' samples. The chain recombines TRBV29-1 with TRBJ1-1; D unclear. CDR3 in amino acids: CSVPVWEGTEAFF. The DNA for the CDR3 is TGCAGCGTCCCAGTTTGGGAAGGCACTGAAGCTTTCTTT. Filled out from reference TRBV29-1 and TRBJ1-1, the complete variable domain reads SAVISQKPSRDICQRGTSLTIQCQVDSQVTMMFWYRQQPGQSLTLIATANQGSEATYESGFVIDKFPISRPNLTFSTLTVSNMSPEDSSIYLCSVPVWEGTEAFFGQGTRLTVV.